The 24 T cell receptor beta chains in this list originate from one sample, sequenced in a study of cytomegalovirus exposure and HLA in healthy donors. Vbeta (60) and Jbeta (13) primers were used in the PCR. Clones were sequenced by immunoSEQ multiplex PCR, and TCRdb holds only the in-frame ones, with some missing. The sample contains roughly 100,000 clones, 60% to 75% of which appear only once. Sequencing was done on a sample of PBMCs. The receptors derive from a woman in her forties in good health and CMV-seronegative.

CDR3 amino acids: CATRYGGTYNEQFF. Written as DNA, the CDR3 is TGTGCCACCCGTTACGGGGGGACCTACAATGAGCAGTTCTTC. The chain employs TRBV28 and TRBJ2-1; TRBD2 matches at 7 bases. The CDR3 consists of 14 residues. Germline V gene sequence: CDR1 MDHEN, CDR2 SYDVKM. Trimming removed 10 bases from V and 2 bases from J; junction bases left unmatched: 8.

The chain combines TRBV7-2 with TRBJ2-5, with 7 bases fitting TRBD2. The tail of the sequence fits TRBJ2-7 better, so the J call may be wrong. Looked up from germline, CDR1 is SGHTA and CDR2 is FQGNSA. This CDR3 has 18 residues. The CDR3 region is CASSLRYLAEVGSYEQYF. The CDR3 DNA follows: TGTGCCAGCAGCTTGCGATACCTAGCGGAAGTCGGGTCCTACGAGCAGTACTTC.

This clone was seen only once. This chain joins TRBV5-1 and TRBJ1-1; possibly TRBD1 for D (6 bases). V gave up 4 bases and J gave up 4 bases, with 17 bases separating them. The germline CDR1 and CDR2 sequences are SGHRS and YFSETQ. The CDR3 has 15 amino acids. The CDR3 DNA reads TGCGCCAGCAGCCCTAAGCGGGGAGGGGGCACTGAAGCTTTCTTT. It encodes CASSPKRGGGTEAFF.

The chain recombines TRBV29-1 with TRBJ2-1, with 9 positions matching TRBD1. This CDR3 comprises 16 residues. After removal of 6 bases from V and 3 bases from J, the junction contained 12 bases not matched to a gene. Germline assignment: CDR1 SQVTM and CDR2 ANQGSEA. The CDR3 sequence is CSVLYLGQGSYNEQFF. Written as DNA, the CDR3 is TGCAGCGTCCTCTACCTGGGACAGGGAAGCTACAATGAGCAGTTCTTC.

The rearrangement links TRBV4-3 to TRBJ2-3; TRBD1 might be the D (6 bases). The CDR3 length is 16 residues. With 0 bases removed from V and 2 bases from J, the gap between germline ends came to 12 bases. Germline V gives CDR1 LGHNA, CDR2 YSLEER. For the CDR3, the DNA is TGCGCCAGCAGCCAAGATTACGCAGGGGACACAGATACGCAGTATTTT. Its translation: CASSQDYAGDTDTQYF.

This clone was observed a handful of times. The chain uses TRBV11-2 and TRBJ2-3, with TRBD2 as a possible D gene (5 bases). V was trimmed by 2 bases and J by 7 bases, leaving 10 bases between them. Germline V lookup: CDR1 SGHAT, CDR2 FQNNGV. CDR3 size: 13 residues. CDR3 nucleotide sequence: TGTGCCAGCAGCTTACCCCCGGGGTATACGCAGTATTTT. Its protein is CASSLPPGYTQYF. Full variable domain (missing parts from reference TRBV11-2 and TRBJ2-3): EAGVAQSPRYKIIEKRQSVAFWCNPISGHATLYWYQQILGQGPKLLIQFQNNGVVDDSQLPKDRFSAERLKGVDSTLKIQPAKLEDSAVYLCASSLPPGYTQYFGPGTRLTVL.

This rearrangement joins TRBV27 to TRBJ2-5; 11 bases align to TRBD2. The J call is doubtful: the DNA matches TRBJ2-7 better. This CDR3 spans 15 amino acids. The germline V gene encodes CDR1 MNHEY and CDR2 SMNVEV (reference sequence). The CDR3 loop is CASSPLAGVSYEQYF. The CDR3 nucleotides are TGTGCCAGCAGTCCACTAGCGGGGGTCTCCTACGAGCAGTACTTC.

V is TRBV10-2 and J is TRBJ2-3; TRBD1 matches 9 bases. Germline assignment: CDR1 WSHSY and CDR2 SAAADI. After removal of 7 bases from V and 4 bases from J, the junction contained 9 bases not matched to a gene. The CDR3 totals 15 residues. DNA of the CDR3: TGCGCCAGCAATTTGTGGGACAGGGACGCAGATACGCAGTATTTT. This codes for CASNLWDRDADTQYF.

The chain couples TRBV7-2 to TRBJ2-1; 7 nucleotides agree with TRBD2. CDR1 SGHTA and CDR2 FQGNSA come from the germline V gene. V dropped 6 bases and J dropped 8; count of bases not matched to a gene: 13. The CDR3 contains 15 residues. CDR3 protein: CASRWAGEGRYEQFF. The CDR3 DNA reads as TGTGCCAGCAGGTGGGCGGGGGAGGGTCGCTATGAGCAGTTCTTC.

The V call is TRBV20-1, the J call TRBJ1-1; a weak D match, TRBD1 (6 bases). Trimming took off 6 bases at V and 11 bases at J, with 13 bases between the two ends. The CDR3 covers 10 residues. CDR1 is DFQATT and CDR2 is SNEGSKA in the germline V gene (reference sequence). CDR3 nucleotides: TGCAGTGCCGCACAGGGTATGGCTTTCTTT. It codes for CSAAQGMAFF.

The chain recombines TRBV13 with TRBJ2-1; TRBD2 is a possible D gene (7 bases). Germline assignment: CDR1 PRHDT and CDR2 FYEKMQ (reference sequence). This CDR3 comprises 16 residues. Between the trimmed V and J ends, which lost 3 bases and 9 bases, there was a span of 21 bases. DNA for the CDR3: TGTGCCAGCAGCTTCAGGTCGGGGGCGGGGGTAGGTGAGCAGTTCTTC. Its protein product is CASSFRSGAGVGEQFF.

On this clone itself: This sample also contains other DNA sequences that code for the same CDR3. The chain employs TRBV18 and TRBJ2-7; 8 nucleotides line up with TRBD1. V dropped 6 bases and J dropped 5; count of bases not matched to a gene: 3. Per germline, CDR1 KGHSH and CDR2 LQKENI. The CDR3 consists of 12 residues. CDR3 bases: TGTGCCAGCTCTCCGACAGGGGACGAGCAGTACTTC. This gives the protein CASSPTGDEQYF.

This chain connects TRBV5-4 to TRBJ2-7; 14 bases are a match to TRBD2. The CDR3 runs to 15 residues. V dropped 4 bases and J dropped 6; count of bases not matched to a gene: 6. CDR1 is SGHNT and CDR2 is YYREEE in the germline V gene (reference sequence). The DNA of the CDR3 is TGTGCCAGCAGCGCCGGGACTAGCGGGAGTGGCGAGCAGTACTTC. Translated: CASSAGTSGSGEQYF. The full variable domain, in which reference TRBV5-4 and TRBJ2-7 provide the parts outside the CDR3, is ETGVTQSPTHLIKTRGQQVTLRCSSQSGHNTVSWYQQALGQGPQFIFQYYREEENGRGNFPPRFSGLQFPNYSSELNVNALELDDSALYLCASSAGTSGSGEQYFGPGTRLTVT.

The V and J genes are TRBV30 and TRBJ2-3; TRBD2 matches 10 bases. The CDR3 runs to 14 residues. The V and J ends lost 6 bases and 4 bases, in that order; junction bases with no gene match: 7. Germline CDR1 reads GTSNPN; CDR2 reads SVGIG (reference sequence). CDR3 loop: CACSLAGAPDTQYF. The CDR3 nucleotides read TGTGCCTGCTCCCTAGCGGGAGCTCCAGATACGCAGTATTTT. Drawing the rest from reference TRBV30 and TRBJ2-3, the complete variable domain is SQTIHQWPATLVQPVGSPLSLECTVEGTSNPNLYWYRQAAGRGLQLLFYSVGIGQISSEVPQNLSASRPQDRQFILSSKKLLLSDSGFYLCACSLAGAPDTQYFGPGTRLTVL.

J is TRBJ1-2 and V is TRBV5-6; D may be TRBD1 (6 bases). The CDR3 extends over 17 amino acids. Germline V lookup: CDR1 SGHDT, CDR2 YYEEEE. The ends were cut back, 3 bases at V and 5 bases at J, with 23 bases in the middle. CDR3 nucleotides: TGTGCCAGCAGCTCGCGTAGTGGACCTGGGGGCGTTTATGGCTACACCTTC. It translates to CASSSRSGPGGVYGYTF.

This clone occurred a few times. The rearrangement links TRBV30 to TRBJ1-5; TRBD1 agrees at 7 bases. The V gene's germline CDR1 is GTSNPN and CDR2 SVGIG (reference sequence). The CDR3 has 15 amino acids. The trim removed 4 bases at V and 0 bases at J, leaving 6 bases unmatched. The CDR3 reads CAWKDRSDSNQPQHF. The CDR3 nucleotides are TGTGCCTGGAAGGACAGGTCGGATAGCAATCAGCCCCAGCATTTT.

CDR3 DNA sequence: TGCGCCAGCAGCTGGGAAGAAGGACAGAAAGTCTCTGGGGCCAACGTCCTGACTTTC. This translates into CASSWEEGQKVSGANVLTF. The chain combines TRBV5-1 with TRBJ2-6, with D possibly being TRBD1 (6 bases). Germline V lookup: CDR1 SGHRS, CDR2 YFSETQ. The length of the CDR3 is 19 residues. V was cut by 3 bases and J by 0 bases, with 19 bases left in between.

This CDR3 is CASSWTGGSRDTQYF. CDR3 in DNA: TGCGCCAGCAGCTGGACAGGGGGAAGTCGAGATACGCAGTATTTT. The rearrangement joins TRBV4-3 to TRBJ2-3, with 10 bases fitting TRBD1. Germline CDR1 and CDR2: LGHNA and YSLEER. The CDR3 has 15 amino acids. J gave up 5 bases and V 5 bases, and 7 bases lay outside the gene matches.

The chain joins TRBV11-1 to TRBJ2-4; D perhaps matches TRBD2 (6 bases). The CDR3 sequence is 16 residues long. Germline CDR1 is SGHAT and CDR2 is FQDESV (reference sequence). V was pared by 2 bases and J by 4 bases, with 15 bases between. As DNA, the CDR3 is TGTGCCAGCAGCTTAATGATGCGGGGAGGAAAAAACATTCAGTACTTC. Amino acid sequence: CASSLMMRGGKNIQYF.

The V gene is TRBV7-9, the J gene TRBJ2-1; D is unresolved. V lost 5 bases, J lost 6 bases, and 14 bases lay in between. The CDR3 consists of 14 residues. Germline CDR1 SEHNR, CDR2 FQNEAQ (reference sequence). CDR3 sequence reads: CASSQAGSINEQFF. DNA for the CDR3: TGTGCCAGCAGCCAGGCCGGCAGCATCAATGAGCAGTTCTTC.

V and J are TRBV30 and TRBJ1-5, with D possibly being TRBD1 (5 bases). V dropped 7 bases and J dropped 3 bases, with 10 bases sitting between them. The length of the CDR3 is 12 residues. Germline V gives CDR1 GTSNPN, CDR2 SVGIG (reference sequence). CDR3 residues: CASGSFNQPQHF. Written as DNA, the CDR3 is TGTGCCTCAGGGTCCTTCAATCAGCCCCAGCATTTT.

This clone was observed a handful of times. The chain joins TRBV4-1 to TRBJ2-2, with D maybe TRBD2 (6 bases). V gave up 1 base and J gave up 2 bases, with 14 bases separating them. This CDR3 comprises 17 residues. Germline V CDR1 and CDR2: MGHRA, YSYEKL. The CDR3 DNA follows: TGCGCCAGCAGCCAAGGGGACTGGACACCAAACACCGGGGAGCTGTTTTTT. Protein sequence: CASSQGDWTPNTGELFF.

The chain uses TRBV2 and TRBJ2-4; D is unresolved. Germline values: CDR1 SNHLY, CDR2 FYNNEI. V lost 3 bases to trimming and J lost 0 bases, with 12 bases between them. This CDR3 region has 16 residues. CDR3 residues: CASSESITLAKNIQYF. DNA of the CDR3: TGTGCCAGCAGTGAGTCTATAACCCTAGCCAAAAACATTCAGTACTTC.

The chain is built from TRBV5-1 and TRBJ2-7; 7 bases align to TRBD2. V lost 2 bases to trimming and J lost 5 bases; unmatched junction nucleotides: 4. The CDR3 contains 13 residues. Germline CDR1 and CDR2: SGHRS and YFSETQ. CDR3 protein: CASSFREGNEQYF. The CDR3 region has the DNA TGCGCCAGCAGCTTTAGGGAGGGGAACGAGCAGTACTTC.